The clone carrying this T cell receptor (beta chain) was seen at least ten times. This record comes from a study of molecular identifiers for immune sequencing clone quantification. Trimming left V 5 bases short and J 5 bases short, with 10 bases between. The CDR3 runs 12 residues. Germline V gene sequence: CDR1 MNHNY, CDR2 SVGAGI (reference sequence). TCRdb reprocessed the PCR reads with MiXCR, giving one entry per CDR3 protein. Of around 460,000 distinct CDR3 sequences listed, roughly a fifth are singletons. V gene TRBV6-6 combines with J gene TRBJ2-7; D possibly corresponds to TRBD2 (6 bases). What was sequenced was naive CD8+ T cells from blood, with Jurkat cell RNA spiked in. Subset in this sample: FACS-sorted CD8+CD4-CCR7+CD45RA+ naive T cells. This receptor was identified in a human donor in good health. Some libraries in this study had Jurkat cell RNA spiked in. The CDR3 reads CASSGLIDEQYF. The CDR3 nucleotides read TGTGCCAGCAGTGGACTAATTGACGAGCAGTACTTC.